The rows below give T cell receptor beta chains drawn from one sample of a study of cytomegalovirus exposure and HLA in healthy donors. The table came from immunoSEQ multiplex PCR; TCRdb's copy has only in-frame clones and leaves some out. Of 120,000 to 150,000 clones listed, about 89% were seen once; the top ten hold about 3.5%. The sequenced material came from PBMCs. The receptors originated from a woman younger than 30 in good health and CMV-seropositive. CDR3s include the opening cysteine and the closing phenylalanine or tryptophan. The D gene is left open where the match is weak. Expanded clones get a size class; other rows say once, few or many, or leave the size out.

j_call v_call clone_size d_call cdr3_aa cdr3_nt
TRBJ1-1 TRBV6-5 NA NA CASSPNTNTEAFF TGTGCCAGCAGTCCCAACACGAACACTGAAGCTTTCTTT
TRBJ2-5 TRBV5-1 NA TRBD2 CASSLGHTSVKETQYF TGCGCCAGCAGCTTGGGGCATACTAGCGTTAAAGAGACCCAGTACTTC
TRBJ1-1 TRBV19 NA NA CASSLRTGEAAFF TGTGCCAGTAGTCTCCGGACGGGAGAGGCCGCTTTCTTT
TRBJ2-3 TRBV6-1 once TRBD2 CASSERSGSISDTQYF TGTGCCAGCAGTGAACGTAGCGGGAGTATCTCAGATACGCAGTATTTT
TRBJ2-1 TRBV2 NA TRBD2 CASSETSGPYNEQFF TGTGCCAGCAGTGAAACTAGCGGCCCTTACAATGAGCAGTTCTTC
TRBJ2-5 TRBV4-3 NA TRBD2 CASSQDRGRKGETQYF TGCGCCAGCAGCCAAGATCGCGGGAGAAAGGGAGAGACCCAGTACTTC
TRBJ1-1 TRBV30 NA NA CAWSVGVEAFF TGTGCCTGGAGTGTCGGGGTTGAAGCTTTCTTT
TRBJ2-7 TRBV28 NA TRBD1 CASSPGQELYEQYF TGTGCCAGCAGTCCGGGACAGGAACTCTACGAGCAGTACTTC
TRBJ1-1 TRBV2 NA TRBD1 CASSVGGGGTEAFF TGTGCCAGCAGTGTAGGAGGGGGCGGCACTGAAGCTTTCTTT
TRBJ1-1 TRBV11-3 NA TRBD1 CASGQGRLNTEAFF TGTGCCAGCGGACAGGGACGTTTGAACACTGAAGCTTTCTTT
TRBJ2-3 TRBV9 NA NA CASSVGGLVDTQYF TGTGCCAGCAGCGTAGGAGGGTTGGTAGATACGCAGTATTTT
TRBJ2-5 TRBV2 NA TRBD1 CASRRGQGQETQYF TGTGCCAGCAGACGGGGACAGGGGCAAGAGACCCAGTACTTC
TRBJ2-7 TRBV9 NA NA CASSVISGFSYEQYF TGTGCCAGCAGCGTAATTAGCGGATTCTCCTACGAGCAGTACTTC
TRBJ1-1 TRBV5-1 NA TRBD1 CASSPRTGMQNTEAFF TGCGCCAGCAGCCCTAGGACAGGGATGCAGAACACTGAAGCTTTCTTT
TRBJ2-3 TRBV7-3 NA NA CASSPGTTDTQYF TGTGCCAGCAGCCCCGGGACTACAGATACGCAGTATTTT
TRBJ1-4 TRBV7-2 NA TRBD1 CASTLETGGSTNEKLFF TGTGCCAGCACCCTAGAGACAGGGGGATCAACTAATGAAAAACTGTTTTTT
TRBJ2-7 TRBV14 NA TRBD1 CASSQDRGTGFYEQYF TGTGCCAGCAGCCAAGATAGAGGGACAGGCTTCTACGAGCAGTACTTC
TRBJ2-7 TRBV4-1 NA NA CASSQAPGASGLGYEQYF TGCGCCAGCAGCCAAGCCCCGGGCGCGTCTGGACTTGGATACGAGCAGTACTTC
TRBJ2-7 TRBV29-1 NA TRBD1 CSVEDRGSYEQYF TGCAGCGTTGAGGACAGGGGGAGCTACGAGCAGTACTTC
TRBJ1-4 TRBV25-1 NA TRBD1 CASSEAWTGDEKLFF TGTGCCAGCAGTGAAGCTTGGACAGGGGACGAAAAACTGTTTTTT
TRBJ1-5 TRBV12-5 NA TRBD1 CASGLSIGGWGNQPQHF TGTGCTAGTGGCCTGAGTATAGGGGGCTGGGGCAATCAGCCCCAGCATTTT
TRBJ2-5 TRBV5-1 NA NA CASSLVGRADPETQYF TGCGCCAGCAGCTTGGTAGGCAGGGCGGATCCGGAGACCCAGTACTTC
TRBJ2-7 TRBV18 NA NA CASSSGFSYEQYF TGTGCCAGCTCATCGGGGTTTTCCTACGAGCAGTACTTC
TRBJ1-4 TRBV27 few NA CASSFLSNEKLFF TGTGCCAGCAGTTTCTTGTCCAATGAAAAACTGTTTTTT
TRBJ2-1 TRBV7-3 NA NA CASSLGSPDEQFF TGTGCCAGCAGCTTAGGTTCCCCGGATGAGCAGTTCTTC
TRBJ1-2 TRBV30 few TRBD1 CAWSVQGTYGYTF TGTGCCTGGAGTGTACAGGGGACCTATGGCTACACCTTC
TRBJ2-1 TRBV28 NA TRBD2 CASSPGLAGVEQFF TGTGCCAGCAGTCCAGGACTAGCGGGAGTGGAGCAGTTCTTC
TRBJ1-2 TRBV19 NA NA CASSVVTGYGYGYTF TGTGCCAGTAGTGTCGTGACGGGATATGGCTATGGCTACACCTTC
TRBJ1-4 TRBV30 NA TRBD1 CAWSVRQGAMGEKLFF TGTGCCTGGAGTGTACGACAGGGGGCGATGGGGGAAAAACTGTTTTTT
TRBJ2-1 TRBV4-1 NA NA CASSQELSGTYNEQFF TGCGCCAGCAGCCAAGAACTAAGCGGCACCTACAATGAGCAGTTCTTC
TRBJ2-3 TRBV18 NA TRBD2 CASSTSSGRRTDTQYF TGTGCCAGCTCAACGTCTAGCGGGAGGAGGACAGATACGCAGTATTTT
TRBJ2-5 TRBV28 NA TRBD1 CASSSQGVKETQYF TGTGCCAGCAGTAGCCAGGGGGTCAAAGAGACCCAGTACTTC
TRBJ1-5 TRBV19 NA NA CASSTPAELLNQPQHF TGTGCCAGTAGTACCCCCGCGGAGCTACTGAATCAGCCCCAGCATTTT
TRBJ1-2 TRBV10-3 once TRBD1 CAISPGTGEANYGYTF TGTGCCATCAGTCCCGGGACAGGGGAAGCTAACTATGGCTACACCTTC
TRBJ2-7 TRBV5-6 NA TRBD2 CASSWTFGLAGASHEQYF TGTGCCAGCAGCTGGACCTTCGGACTAGCGGGAGCGAGCCACGAGCAGTACTTC
TRBJ1-2 TRBV6-6 NA NA CASSPSSNYGYTF TGTGCCAGCAGTCCTTCTTCTAACTATGGCTACACCTTC
TRBJ2-1 TRBV11-3 once TRBD2 CASSLGRREGPQYYNEQFF TGTGCCAGCAGCTTAGGGCGCCGGGAGGGCCCCCAATATTACAATGAGCAGTTCTTC
TRBJ2-3 TRBV6-1 NA NA CASSVRAWDTDTQYF TGTGCCAGCAGTGTCAGGGCCTGGGACACAGATACGCAGTATTTT
TRBJ2-7 TRBV28 NA NA CASSPPAEGTYEQYF TGTGCCAGCAGTCCGCCCGCGGAGGGAACCTACGAGCAGTACTTC
TRBJ2-5 TRBV20-1 NA NA CSALQETQYF TGCAGTGCTCTTCAAGAGACCCAGTACTTC
TRBJ1-1 TRBV2 NA NA CASRYRDTEAFF TGTGCCAGCAGATACAGGGACACTGAAGCTTTCTTT
TRBJ2-2 TRBV27 once TRBD2 CASSLLSLGLAGVNTGELFF TGTGCCAGCAGTTTACTCTCCCTGGGCCTAGCGGGAGTGAACACCGGGGAGCTGTTTTTT
TRBJ1-2 TRBV2 few NA CASNQGQNYGYTF TGTGCCAGCAACCAGGGGCAAAACTATGGCTACACCTTC
TRBJ1-5 TRBV30 once TRBD1 CAWSRQGTYQPQHF TGTGCCTGGTCGCGACAGGGGACCTATCAGCCCCAGCATTTT
TRBJ2-1 TRBV6-5 NA TRBD2 CASSGRYNEQFF TGTGCCAGCAGCGGGAGGTACAATGAGCAGTTCTTC
TRBJ1-5 TRBV4-1 NA NA CASSQDQRPGSNQPQHF TGCGCCAGCAGCCAAGATCAAAGACCAGGTAGCAATCAGCCCCAGCATTTT
TRBJ2-7 TRBV15 NA TRBD1 CATSRSQSQGAHEQYF TGTGCCACCAGCAGATCCCAGTCGCAGGGGGCCCACGAGCAGTACTTC
TRBJ2-2 TRBV27 NA TRBD2 CASNLSVLAGGANTGELFF TGTGCCAGCAACCTAAGTGTCCTAGCGGGAGGCGCGAACACCGGGGAGCTGTTTTTT
TRBJ2-1 TRBV6-5 few TRBD2 CASGLAGGGEQFF TGTGCCAGCGGACTAGCGGGAGGGGGGGAGCAGTTCTTC
TRBJ2-3 TRBV4-1 NA NA CASSQVRDTQYF TGCGCCAGCAGCCAAGTGAGGGATACGCAGTATTTT
TRBJ1-1 TRBV19 once NA CASKGGLNTEAFF TGTGCCAGCAAAGGGGGTTTGAACACTGAAGCTTTCTTT
TRBJ1-1 TRBV5-1 NA TRBD1 CASSFRGDEAFF TGCGCCAGCAGCTTCAGGGGGGATGAAGCTTTCTTT
TRBJ2-2 TRBV27 NA NA CASSLTTRTDTGELFF TGTGCCAGCAGTTTAACAACTAGGACGGACACCGGGGAGCTGTTTTTT
TRBJ2-7 TRBV6-1 NA NA CASNRGSLYEQYF TGTGCCAGCAATCGGGGAAGCTTATACGAGCAGTACTTC
TRBJ1-2 TRBV28 NA TRBD1 CASSPPTGPYGYTF TGTGCCAGCAGTCCCCCGACAGGGCCCTATGGCTACACCTTC
TRBJ1-5 TRBV29-1 NA TRBD1 CSVENGGWVGGYSNQPQHF TGCAGCGTTGAAAACGGGGGCTGGGTAGGGGGCTATAGCAATCAGCCCCAGCATTTT
TRBJ2-6 TRBV13 NA NA CASSTNQGPRGANVLTF TGTGCCAGCAGCACGAACCAGGGGCCGCGGGGGGCCAACGTCCTGACTTTC
TRBJ1-5 TRBV18 few NA CASSPAGSGNQPQHF TGTGCCAGCTCACCCGCAGGGTCAGGCAATCAGCCCCAGCATTTT
TRBJ1-1 TRBV28 NA NA CASSLLSTEAFF TGTGCCAGCAGTTTACTCTCTACTGAAGCTTTCTTT
TRBJ1-5 TRBV19 NA TRBD1 CASSPGQGFSGYSNQPQHF TGTGCCAGTAGTCCGGGACAGGGGTTCTCTGGGTATAGCAATCAGCCCCAGCATTTT